One sample yielded the 21 T cell receptor beta chains listed below, sequenced in a study of response to subunit inactivated influenza vaccine. TCRdb reprocessed the RT-PCR reads via MiXCR and lists one record per CDR3 protein. The sample includes about 650,000 distinct CDR3 sequences, about 15% seen only once; the top ten take roughly 11%. This specimen consisted of PBMCs from blood, obtained 11 to 12 days after vaccination. Receptor source: a man between 50 and 59 years old who received an inactivated influenza vaccine.

The rearrangement joins TRBV5-8 to TRBJ2-5, with 7 positions matching TRBD1. This CDR3 is built from 16 residues. Germline V lookup: CDR1 SGHTS, CDR2 YDEGEE. Trimming at V came to 0 bases and at J to 2 bases, leaving 7 bases not matched to a gene. The CDR3 coding sequence is TGTGCCAGCAGCTTGGACCCCAGGGGGTTTCAAGAGACCCAGTACTTC. Translated: CASSLDPRGFQETQYF. The full variable domain, rest sourced from reference TRBV5-8 and TRBJ2-5, is EAGVTQSPTHLIKTRGQQATLRCSPISGHTSVYWYQQALGLGLQFLLWYDEGEERNRGNFPPRFSGRQFPNYSSELNVNALELEDSALYLCASSLDPRGFQETQYFGPGTRLLVL.

The chain combines TRBV21-1 with TRBJ2-3. TRBV21-1 is marked as a pseudogene. The CDR3 runs 13 residues. CDR3 in DNA: TGTGCCAGCCCGCACAGCTACACAGATACGCAGTATTTT. Its protein is CASPHSYTDTQYF.

This clonotype was found a few times. This chain links TRBV28 with TRBJ2-5; no clear D. The CDR3 loop spans 16 amino acids. V was trimmed by 5 bases and J by 5 bases, leaving 21 bases between them. Germline assignment: CDR1 MDHEN and CDR2 SYDVKM. The CDR3 DNA is TGTGCCAGCAGTCCCTATCTCGGACGGGTAGTGGAGACCCAGTACTTC. Translated: CASSPYLGRVVETQYF.

This chain connects TRBV20-1 to TRBJ1-5, with TRBD1 as a possible D gene (6 bases). The CDR3 length is 14 residues. Germline V gene lookup returns CDR1 DFQATT and CDR2 SNEGSKA (reference sequence). V was pared by 1 base and J by 3 bases, with 10 bases between. CDR3 in DNA: TGCAGTGCTAGAGTAGGACAGTACAATCAGCCCCAGCATTTT. Translation: CSARVGQYNQPQHF.

The V call is TRBV11-2, the J call TRBJ2-7, with 13 bases identical to TRBD2. Germline CDR1 SGHAT, CDR2 FQNNGV. The CDR3 loop spans 15 amino acids. Trimming took 7 bases from V and 3 from J; bases not matched to a gene: 6. The CDR3 DNA follows: TGTGCCAGCACCGAGGGACTAGCGGGGAGCTACGAGCAGTACTTC. Its translation is CASTEGLAGSYEQYF.

V gene TRBV7-8 combines with J gene TRBJ2-5; TRBD2 might be the D (6 bases). V was shortened by 5 bases and J by 10 bases, with 14 bases between the two germline ends. Germline CDR1 is SGHVS and CDR2 is FQNEAQ. The CDR3 is made up of 12 amino acids. CDR3: CASSLSLEGQYF. CDR3 sequence (DNA): TGTGCCAGCAGCCTAAGCTTGGAGGGCCAGTACTTC.

This sequence joins TRBV19 and TRBJ2-2; D uncertain. Germline V CDR1 and CDR2: LNHDA, SQIVND (reference sequence). The V and J ends lost 6 bases and 0 bases respectively, with 11 bases between them. CDR3 size: 15 residues. The CDR3 DNA follows: TGTGCCAGTAGCACCCCGGCAGCGAACACCGGGGAGCTGTTTTTT. This gives the protein CASSTPAANTGELFF.

V is TRBV28 and J is TRBJ2-7; 12 bases line up with TRBD2. The J segment lost 3 bases and the V segment lost 3 bases, leaving 6 bases of the junction unmatched. The CDR3 has 16 amino acids. Germline CDR1 reads MDHEN; CDR2 reads SYDVKM. The CDR3 here is CASSFYRLAGVYEQYF. The CDR3 DNA is TGTGCCAGCAGTTTCTACAGACTAGCGGGAGTCTACGAGCAGTACTTC.

CDR3 sequence (DNA): TGCAGTGCTAGAGGTACCGTCCGGGAGGGGCAGTACTTC. Translation gives CSARGTVREGQYF. This chain joins TRBV20-1 and TRBJ2-7; TRBD2 matches 8 bases. Per germline, CDR1 DFQATT and CDR2 SNEGSKA (reference sequence). V was pared by 1 base and J by 9 bases, with 8 bases of the junction left unmatched. The CDR3 is made up of 13 amino acids.

A word on this clonotype: An end of the junction differs from the germline gene, which may be a read error. V usage is TRBV5-1 and J usage is TRBJ1-3; tentative D call: TRBD1 (5 bases). CDR1 is SGHRS, CDR2 YFSETQ, per germline. The CDR3 is 17 amino acids. For the CDR3, the DNA is TGCGTCAGCAGCTTCAAAGCCGGGACGGCATCTGGAAACACCATATATTTT. Translation gives CVSSFKAGTASGNTIYF.

This clonotype showed up just a few times. The chain joins TRBV5-6 to TRBJ2-1, with TRBD2 identical over 11 bases. The CDR3 totals 17 residues. Per germline, CDR1 SGHDT and CDR2 YYEEEE. V shed 1 base and J 2 bases; nucleotides not matched to a gene: 5. The CDR3 DNA is TGTGCCAGCAGCTTGTCTAGCGGGAGGCTCACCTACAATGAGCAGTTCTTC. Amino acids: CASSLSSGRLTYNEQFF.

This clonotype was seen only a few times. This rearrangement joins TRBV6-6 to TRBJ1-2; TRBD1 is a possible D gene (5 bases). Germline values: CDR1 MNHNY, CDR2 SVGAGI (reference sequence). The germline V and J ends were trimmed by 6 bases and 8 bases, with 16 bases remaining between them. CDR3 length equals 13 residues. The CDR3 sequence is CASRPQGMGGYTF. CDR3 DNA: TGTGCCAGCAGACCTCAGGGAATGGGCGGCTACACCTTC.

Ten or more counts support this clonotype. V usage is TRBV6-1 and J usage is TRBJ2-2; D uncertain. Germline assignment: CDR1 MNHNS and CDR2 SASEGT. This CDR3 spans 14 amino acids. The germline V and J ends were trimmed by 9 bases and 2 bases, with 13 bases remaining between them. The CDR3 spells CASQSWGNTGELFF. In DNA, the CDR3 is TGTGCCAGTCAGAGTTGGGGAAACACCGGGGAGCTGTTTTTT.

This clonotype has more than one count but fewer than ten. The gene calls are TRBV2 and TRBJ2-1; TRBD1 aligns across 7 bases. The CDR3 runs 14 residues. Germline values: CDR1 SNHLY, CDR2 FYNNEI. After removal of 10 bases from V and 5 bases from J, the junction contained 11 bases not matched to a gene. CDR3 in amino acids: CATTPGTANNEQFF. As DNA, the CDR3 is TGTGCCACTACTCCCGGGACAGCGAACAATGAGCAGTTCTTC.

This clonotype showed up many times. The chain combines TRBV15 with TRBJ1-5; D uncertain. CDR1 and CDR2 from the germline V gene are LNHNV and YYDKDF (reference sequence). V was cut by 5 bases and J by 2 bases, with 19 bases left in between. This CDR3 spans 17 amino acids. This chain's CDR3 is CATSGLQLGVGNQPQHF. CDR3 DNA: TGTGCCACCAGCGGGCTCCAACTTGGTGTCGGCAATCAGCCCCAGCATTTT.

This clonotype has more than one count but fewer than ten. The chain combines TRBV5-1 with TRBJ1-2; D gene ambiguous. CDR3 length: 16 residues. V lost 0 bases and J lost 2, with 14 bases in between. Germline CDR1 SGHRS, CDR2 YFSETQ. The CDR3 reads CASSLEYRGVNYGYTF. CDR3 bases: TGCGCCAGCAGCTTGGAGTACAGAGGTGTCAACTATGGCTACACCTTC.

The chain has TRBV2 and TRBJ2-1, with a weak D call TRBD1 (5 bases). The CDR3 length is 14 residues. Trimming left V 6 bases short and J 9 bases short, with 18 bases between. Germline-derived CDR1 and CDR2 are SNHLY and FYNNEI. As DNA, the CDR3 is TGTGCCAGCAGGACGGTGGGGCAGGGAACTGAGCAGTTCTTC. Translating it yields CASRTVGQGTEQFF.

Notes on this clonotype: A read error may account for a junction end that differs from germline. V and J are TRBV9 and TRBJ2-3; D is perhaps TRBD1 or TRBD2 (6 bases each). The CDR3 has 14 amino acids. Germline V gene lookup returns CDR1 SGDLS and CDR2 YYNGEE. The CDR3 DNA follows: TGTGCCAGCAGCGTAGAGGGGAGGACAGATACGCTGTATTTT. Its translation is CASSVEGRTDTLYF.

This clonotype was recorded at least ten times. J is TRBJ2-3 and V is TRBV10-3; 10 positions match TRBD1. Germline lookup yields CDR1 ENHRY and CDR2 SYGVKD. The CDR3 extends over 15 amino acids. V shed 8 bases, J shed 4 bases, and the junction held 9 bases outside the gene matches. The CDR3 DNA follows: TGTGCCATCGGAAGAGGACAGGGGGACGCAGATACGCAGTATTTT. This codes for CAIGRGQGDADTQYF.

Ten or more counts support this clonotype. This CDR3 is CASSLAQGSEQYF. CDR3 DNA sequence: TGTGCCAGCAGTTTAGCCCAGGGTTCTGAACAGTACTTC. The rearrangement links TRBV12-3 or TRBV12-4 to TRBJ2-7; a possible D gene is TRBD1 (5 bases). This CDR3 contains 13 residues. The V and J ends lost 0 bases and 10 bases respectively, with 13 bases between them.

The CDR3 sequence: CASSQVTGTYEQYF. The CDR3 region has the DNA TGTGCCAGCAGCCAAGTAACAGGGACCTACGAGCAGTACTTC. The V and J genes are TRBV3-1 and TRBJ2-7; TRBD1 is a possible D gene (6 bases). The CDR3 has 14 amino acids. The V and J ends lost 1 base and 2 bases respectively, with 9 bases between them. CDR1 is LGHDT and CDR2 is YNNKEL in the germline V gene (reference sequence).